The 14 T cell receptor beta chains in this list originate from one sample, sequenced in a study of CD8 T cells in ankylosing spondylitis. Their antigens remain unidentified. TCRdb reprocessed the 5' RACE reads with MiXCR, giving one entry per CDR3 protein. Of under 550,000 distinct CDR3 sequences detected, roughly 25% appear once; the ten largest clones hold roughly 0.9%. Study-wide points: Characteristic of ankylosing spondylitis blood, it appeared, was a TCR beta motif comprising eight highly homologous variants.

Sequencing used blood, either unsorted or a sorted T cell fraction (not recorded which). The receptors were sampled from a male donor with ankylosing spondylitis.

As to this clonotype: Germline and junction disagree at one end, which may indicate a read error. The chain has TRBV20-1 and TRBJ2-2, with TRBD2 matching 8 bases. The length of the CDR3 is 15 residues. Germline CDR1 is DFQATT and CDR2 is SNEGSKA (reference sequence). The CDR3 DNA follows: TGCAGTGCTAGCGTCGAGCGGGGGAACACCGGGGAGCTGGTTTTT. Its protein product is CSASVERGNTGELVF.

A few counts support this clonotype. The chain joins TRBV20-1 to TRBJ2-3, with TRBD2 identical over 10 bases. From germline, CDR1 is DFQATT and CDR2 SNEGSKA (reference sequence). This CDR3 is 14 amino acids long. V lost 6 bases and J lost 1; bases outside the gene matches: 4. The CDR3 sequence is CSAVTSGGTDTQYF. In nucleotides, the CDR3 is TGCAGTGCAGTCACTAGCGGGGGCACAGATACGCAGTATTTT.

This clonotype appeared many times. The J gene is TRBJ2-5, the V gene TRBV7-2; 7 positions match TRBD2. From germline, CDR1 is SGHTA and CDR2 FQGNSA. The V and J ends lost 1 base and 5 bases, in that order; junction bases with no gene match: 7. The CDR3 consists of 15 residues. The CDR3 protein is CASSLGLAEGETQYF. The CDR3, as DNA: TGTGCCAGCAGCTTAGGGCTAGCGGAGGGGGAGACCCAGTACTTC.

In its sample, this clonotype was seen a few times. V and J are TRBV29-1 and TRBJ1-1; 7 positions agree with TRBD1. V gave up 6 bases and J gave up 2 bases; unmatched junction bases: 3. The CDR3 length is 12 residues. Per the germline V gene, CDR1 is SQVTM and CDR2 is ANQGSEA. CDR3 nucleotide sequence: TGCAGCGTAGCAGGGGGAAACACTGAAGCTTTCTTT. This translates into CSVAGGNTEAFF.

The rearrangement uses TRBV25-1 and TRBJ1-4; D may be TRBD1 (5 bases). CDR1 is MGHDK and CDR2 is SYGVNS in the germline V gene. The CDR3 is 13 residues long. V was pared by 8 bases and J by 8 bases, with 15 bases between. CDR3 bases: TGTGCCAGCTTCGATTGGGGCCGGGAAAAACTGTTTTTT. Translating gives CASFDWGREKLFF.

The rearrangement links TRBV12-3 or TRBV12-4 to TRBJ2-5, with 13 bases that match TRBD2. V trimming: 4 bases; J trimming: 5 bases; junction bases outside the gene matches: 7. CDR3 length: 16 amino acids. CDR3 in DNA: TGTGCCAGCAGTTCGGCACTAGCGGGAGGGATCGAGACCCAGTACTTC. Its translation: CASSSALAGGIETQYF.

The chain carries TRBV27 and TRBJ2-5; 8 bases are shared with TRBD1. The V segment lost 6 bases and the J segment 1 base; nucleotides outside the gene matches: 7. Germline CDR1 and CDR2: MNHEY and SMNVEV (reference sequence). The CDR3 has 15 amino acids. For the CDR3, the DNA is TGTGCCAGCAGCAAGGACAGGGTTGGCCAAGAGACCCAGTACTTC. It yields the protein CASSKDRVGQETQYF.

This clonotype was observed a few times. The chain is built from TRBV7-9 and TRBJ2-3; D is ambiguous. The germline gives CDR1 SEHNR, CDR2 FQNEAQ (reference sequence). V was pared by 1 base and J by 0 bases, with 8 bases between. The CDR3 has 15 amino acids. The CDR3 loop reads CASSLGSASTDTQYF. In DNA, the CDR3 is TGTGCCAGCAGCTTAGGGTCGGCTAGCACAGATACGCAGTATTTT.

This clonotype was observed many times. The V and J genes are TRBV25-1 and TRBJ2-2; D is perhaps TRBD1 (7 bases). The CDR3 has 14 residues. The V and J ends lost 3 bases and 5 bases respectively, with 10 bases between them. CDR1 is MGHDK, CDR2 SYGVNS, per germline. The CDR3 reads CASSETGRTGELFF. For the CDR3, the DNA is TGTGCCAGCAGTGAGACAGGGAGGACCGGGGAGCTGTTTTTT. The full variable domain, in which reference TRBV25-1 and TRBJ2-2 provide the parts outside the CDR3, is EADIYQTPRYLVIGTGKKITLECSQTMGHDKMYWYQQDPGMELHLIHYSYGVNSTEKGDLSSESTVSRIRTEHFPLTLESARPSHTSQYLCASSETGRTGELFFGEGSRLTVL.

The chain combines TRBV15 with TRBJ2-5; no firm D call. This CDR3 is 12 amino acids long. V was cut by 4 bases and J by 5 bases, with 8 bases left in between. Per germline, CDR1 LNHNV and CDR2 YYDKDF (reference sequence). The CDR3 DNA is TGTGCCACCAGCAAGTCCTGGGAGACCCAGTACTTC. Its protein is CATSKSWETQYF.

This clonotype was counted a single time. This rearrangement joins TRBV11-2 to TRBJ2-1; 7 nucleotides agree with TRBD1. The CDR3 totals 15 residues. V shed 2 bases, J shed 7 bases, and the junction held 8 bases outside the gene matches. Germline CDR1 SGHAT, CDR2 FQNNGV. In nucleotides, the CDR3 is TGTGCCAGCAGCTTAACCGGGACAGCTGGTAATGAGCAGTTCTTC. The encoded protein is CASSLTGTAGNEQFF.

The gene calls are TRBV6-2 or TRBV6-3 and TRBJ2-1; D is uncertain. CDR1 is MNHEY, CDR2 SVGEGT, per germline. Between the trimmed V and J ends, which lost 5 bases and 10 bases, there was a span of 12 bases. CDR3 size: 12 residues. The chain's CDR3 is CASSTTVREQFF. The CDR3 nucleotides are TGTGCCAGCAGTACAACTGTGAGGGAGCAGTTCTTC.

The sample holds a few counts of this clonotype. The rearrangement uses TRBV7-2 and TRBJ1-1, with unresolved D. Trimming shortened V by 5 bases and J by 2 bases, and 15 bases separated the two germline ends. Looked up from germline, CDR1 is SGHTA and CDR2 is FQGNSA. This CDR3 contains 15 residues. In DNA form, the CDR3 reads TGTGCCAGCAGCCCCGGACGGACCTTAAACACTGAAGCTTTCTTT. Translation: CASSPGRTLNTEAFF.

A few counts support this clonotype. The genes are TRBV7-6 and TRBJ2-7; D gene ambiguous. The germline V and J ends were trimmed by 1 base and 0 bases, with 13 bases remaining between them. The CDR3 covers 16 residues. Germline lookup yields CDR1 SGHVS and CDR2 FNYEAQ. CDR3 in amino acids: CASSLEGQAGSYEQYF. DNA for the CDR3: TGTGCCAGCAGCTTAGAGGGTCAGGCCGGCTCCTACGAGCAGTACTTC.